This is a list of T cell receptor beta chains from one sample in a study of shared clonotypes between healthy human individuals. TCRdb keeps only in-frame clones here, not all; method: immunoSEQ multiplex PCR. The sample includes about 2,500,000 clones, over 85% seen only once; the top ten take under 0.15%. The sequencing input was naive CD4+ T cells sorted from blood. The receptors derive from a man younger than 35 in good health. CDR3s include the opening cysteine and the closing phenylalanine or tryptophan. D genes are given only for firm matches. Some rows have no size entry. The others give once, few or many, or a class for an expanded clone.

D gene	clone size	CDR3 length	V gene	J gene	CDR3 protein	CDR3 DNA
-	few	14	TRBV2	TRBJ1-5	CASSDSNSNQPQHF	TGTGCCAGCAGTGACAGCAATAGCAATCAGCCCCAGCATTTT
-	-	13	TRBV6-1	TRBJ2-3	CASREGGMHTQYF	TGTGCCAGCAGGGAGGGGGGGATGCATACGCAGTATTTT
TRBD2	-	19	TRBV15	TRBJ2-5	CATSRAGTSGRGSQETQYF	TGTGCCACCAGCAGGGCCGGGACTAGCGGGAGGGGATCCCAAGAGACCCAGTACTTC
-	-	18	TRBV5-4	TRBJ2-3	CASSLLRGLSTSTDTQYF	TGTGCCAGCAGCTTGCTTAGGGGCCTCTCCACTAGCACAGATACGCAGTATTTT
-	-	11	TRBV6-5	TRBJ2-7	CASSSVYEQYF	TGTGCCAGCAGCTCAGTCTACGAGCAGTACTTC
-	-	15	TRBV6-1	TRBJ1-4	CASSVRPWESVKLFF	TGTGCCAGCAGTGTTCGCCCCTGGGAATCGGTAAAACTGTTTTTT
-	-	13	TRBV2	TRBJ2-4	CASSPLGVNIQYF	TGTGCCAGCAGTCCCTTGGGGGTAAACATTCAGTACTTC
-	-	14	TRBV25-1	TRBJ1-5	CASSGQQGGQPQHF	TGTGCCAGCAGTGGTCAACAGGGTGGTCAGCCCCAGCATTTT
TRBD2	-	15	TRBV10-2	TRBJ2-1	CASSLAGAPANEQFF	TGCGCCAGCAGCCTAGCGGGAGCTCCAGCGAATGAGCAGTTCTTC
-	few	11	TRBV7-3	TRBJ1-5	CASSCYQPQHF	TGTGCCAGCAGTTGTTATCAGCCCCAGCATTTT
TRBD1	-	12	TRBV28	TRBJ1-5	CASSTGGQPQHF	TGTGCCAGCAGTACAGGGGGGCAGCCCCAGCATTTT
-	-	15	TRBV7-9	TRBJ1-2	CASSQGLRGFYGYTF	TGTGCCAGCAGCCAAGGTCTTCGGGGGTTCTATGGCTACACCTTC
-	-	15	TRBV30	TRBJ1-3	CAWSSQGTSGNTIYF	TGTGCCTGGAGTAGCCAGGGTACTTCTGGAAACACCATATATTTT
-	once	13	TRBV6-5	TRBJ1-2	CASRLDGNYGYTF	TGTGCCAGCAGACTCGACGGAAACTATGGCTACACCTTC
TRBD1	-	15	TRBV6-5	TRBJ2-7	CASSYTPGQTYEQYF	TGTGCCAGCAGTTACACCCCGGGACAGACCTACGAGCAGTACTTC
-	-	14	TRBV13	TRBJ1-2	CASSFKGTSYGYTF	TGTGCCAGCAGCTTCAAGGGGACCTCCTATGGCTACACCTTC
-	-	14	TRBV19	TRBJ2-7	CASGGYGDGYEQYF	TGTGCCAGTGGGGGTTATGGCGACGGCTACGAGCAGTACTTC
-	-	12	TRBV19	TRBJ1-6	CASSNRDSPLHF	TGTGCCAGTTCTAACAGGGATTCACCCCTCCACTTT
TRBD2	-	15	TRBV30	TRBJ2-2	CAWKGLAGYTGELFF	TGTGCCTGGAAGGGGCTAGCGGGTTATACCGGGGAGCTGTTTTTT
TRBD2	-	16	TRBV15	TRBJ2-1	CATSGLAGGFYNEQFF	TGTGCCACCAGCGGGCTAGCGGGGGGATTTTACAATGAGCAGTTCTTC
-	-	13	TRBV7-9	TRBJ1-2	CASSQPGQGGYTF	TGTGCCAGCAGCCAACCGGGGCAGGGGGGCTACACCTTC
-	-	16	TRBV10-3	TRBJ1-2	CAISESLGPTYYGYTF	TGTGCCATCAGTGAGTCATTGGGTCCCACCTACTATGGCTACACCTTC
-	-	15	TRBV14	TRBJ2-7	CASSIAGRGDYEQYF	TGTGCCAGCAGTATCGCGGGGCGGGGAGACTACGAGCAGTACTTC
-	once	15	TRBV2	TRBJ2-6	CASRSITLGANVLTF	TGTGCCAGCAGGTCTATAACTCTGGGAGCCAACGTCCTGACTTTC
TRBD2	-	16	TRBV14	TRBJ2-7	CASSSGSLLYSYEQYF	TGTGCCAGCAGTAGCGGGAGTCTCCTTTACTCCTACGAGCAGTACTTC
-	-	14	TRBV5-1	TRBJ2-5	CASSGPGGQETQYF	TGCGCCAGCAGCGGACCAGGGGGGCAAGAGACCCAGTACTTC
-	once	12	TRBV6-6	TRBJ2-3	CASSVLTDTQYF	TGTGCCAGCAGTGTTCTGACAGATACGCAGTATTTT
-	-	14	TRBV5-1	TRBJ2-5	CASSLRWRRETQYF	TGCGCCAGCAGCTTGCGGTGGCGGCGAGAGACCCAGTACTTC
-	-	14	TRBV15	TRBJ2-2	CATSRGWGPGELFF	TGTGCCACCAGCAGAGGATGGGGGCCCGGGGAGCTGTTTTTT
-	once	15	TRBV7-9	TRBJ1-6	CASSLAGGQNSPLHF	TGTGCCAGCAGCTTGGCCGGGGGGCAAAATTCACCCCTCCACTTT
TRBD1	-	13	TRBV19	TRBJ1-5	CATSDRPGQPQHF	TGTGCCACTTCGGACAGGCCCGGGCAGCCCCAGCATTTT